Below are 27 T cell receptor beta chains sequenced from a single sample in a study of CD8+ T cells in alopecia areata. Isolated RNA was reverse transcribed into cDNA used as the sequencing template. Assay: immunoSEQ multiplex PCR; the TCRdb copy retains only in-frame clones and omits some. Here the sample spans some 240,000 clones, roughly 56% being singletons. Treatment of the sample: oral pan-JAK inhibitor, 5-10 mg twice daily. The specimen was CD4+ T cells sorted from blood, collected at week 4, from a patient treated with tofacitinib. The receptors stem from a human donor with alopecia areata.

This clone was detected only a few times. CDR3 residues: CASSWEQGANTEAFF. In DNA, the CDR3 is TGCGCCAGCAGCTGGGAACAGGGAGCGAACACTGAAGCTTTCTTT. This chain uses TRBV5-1 with TRBJ1-1; the D gene is possibly TRBD1 (6 bases). Germline CDR1 reads SGHRS; CDR2 reads YFSETQ. V lost 3 bases to trimming and J lost 1 base, with 13 bases between them. This CDR3 region has 15 residues.

The rearrangement joins TRBV29-1 to TRBJ2-7; tentative D call: TRBD1 (6 bases). This CDR3 region has 15 residues. V lost 4 bases and J lost 7, with 23 bases in between. Germline values: CDR1 SQVTM, CDR2 ANQGSEA. The CDR3, as DNA: TGCAGCGTTGCCCACAGGGTCTCGCCTACTACGGAGCAGTACTTC. Amino acid sequence: CSVAHRVSPTTEQYF.

The genes are TRBV29-1 and TRBJ1-4; unclear D gene. Trimming took 6 bases from V and 5 from J, leaving 10 bases between them. CDR3 length equals 12 residues. Germline V gene data show CDR1 as SQVTM and CDR2 as ANQGSEA. CDR3 nucleotides: TGCAGCGTGGGCACTGAAAATGAAAAACTGTTTTTT. This translates into CSVGTENEKLFF.

This clone has just a few counts. The chain combines TRBV4-3 with TRBJ1-6; D gene uncertain. V lost 0 bases and J lost 7, with 10 bases in between. CDR1 and CDR2 from the germline V gene are LGHNA and YSLEER. The CDR3 has 15 amino acids. CDR3 region: CASSQDLQQNSPLHF. The CDR3 DNA reads TGCGCCAGCAGCCAAGATCTCCAGCAGAATTCACCCCTCCACTTT.

This clone was observed a few times. The chain has TRBV5-1 and TRBJ2-3; 10 positions agree with TRBD2. Germline values: CDR1 SGHRS, CDR2 YFSETQ. CDR3 size: 16 residues. The V and J ends lost 4 bases and 6 bases, in that order; junction bases with no gene match: 11. DNA for the CDR3: TGCGCCAGCAGCCGTCCAGTAGCGGGGGGCGTGGATACGCAGTATTTT. Translating it yields CASSRPVAGGVDTQYF.

This clone was picked up many times. This same CDR3 is encoded by further DNA sequences in the sample. The V call is TRBV5-4, the J call TRBJ1-6, with 8 bases lining up with TRBD1. The CDR3 extends over 14 amino acids. The V gene's germline CDR1 is SGHNT and CDR2 YYREEE (reference sequence). After removal of 4 bases from V and 7 bases from J, the junction contained 4 bases not matched to a gene. This CDR3 reads CASSPGQANSPLHF. The CDR3 DNA follows: TGTGCCAGCAGCCCGGGACAGGCGAATTCACCCCTCCACTTT.

This chain uses TRBV5-1 with TRBJ2-7; D uncertain. This CDR3 has 14 residues. Germline CDR1 SGHRS, CDR2 YFSETQ. V was clipped by 0 bases and J by 2 bases, with 9 bases between them. CDR3 coding DNA: TGCGCCAGCAGCTTGGATTTGGCTACCTACGAGCAGTACTTC. This encodes CASSLDLATYEQYF.

V gene TRBV19 combines with J gene TRBJ1-1; D is unresolved. Germline V gene data show CDR1 as LNHDA and CDR2 as SQIVND (reference sequence). The CDR3 totals 14 residues. The germline V and J ends were trimmed by 6 bases and 0 bases, with 11 bases remaining between them. For the CDR3, the DNA is TGTGCCAGTAGGGCCCTACTACTGAACACTGAAGCTTTCTTT. Residues: CASRALLLNTEAFF.

This sequence joins TRBV30 and TRBJ2-2, with D possibly TRBD1 on 6 matching bases. Between the trimmed V and J ends, which lost 4 bases and 2 bases, there was a span of 11 bases. The germline V gene has CDR1 GTSNPN and CDR2 SVGIG (reference sequence). The CDR3 length is 14 residues. The CDR3 loop is CAWTRTENTGELFF. The CDR3 nucleotides are TGTGCCTGGACTAGGACAGAAAACACCGGGGAGCTGTTTTTT.

V usage is TRBV30 and J usage is TRBJ1-5, with TRBD1 as a possible D gene (5 bases). This CDR3 has 12 residues. Germline CDR1 and CDR2: GTSNPN and SVGIG (reference sequence). V was pared by 2 bases and J by 6 bases, with 8 bases between. The CDR3 region is CAWSNGAQPQHF. The DNA for the CDR3 is TGTGCCTGGAGTAATGGGGCTCAGCCCCAGCATTTT.

This clone was detected only once. The gene calls are TRBV6-6 and TRBJ2-7; D is unclear. The V gene lost 7 bases and the J gene lost 7 bases, with 8 bases spanning the gap. Germline loops: CDR1 MNHNY, CDR2 SVGAGI (reference sequence). This CDR3 is 10 amino acids long. The CDR3 bases are TGTGCCAGCATAGGGCGGGAGCAGTACTTC. It specifies CASIGREQYF.

This chain connects TRBV5-1 to TRBJ2-6, with a weak D call TRBD1 (6 bases). Germline CDR1 and CDR2: SGHRS and YFSETQ. V was shortened by 4 bases and J by 0 bases, with 11 bases between the two germline ends. This CDR3 contains 16 residues. The DNA for the CDR3 is TGCGCCAGCAGCAGCGAAGGGGGCTCTGGGGCCAACGTCCTGACTTTC. Translated, it gives CASSSEGGSGANVLTF.

The V call is TRBV30, the J call TRBJ2-1; D not certain. Between the trimmed V and J ends, which lost 0 bases and 0 bases, there was a span of 9 bases. Germline CDR1 GTSNPN, CDR2 SVGIG (reference sequence). This CDR3 is 15 amino acids long. CDR3 protein: CAWSVNNPSYNEQFF. The CDR3 DNA follows: TGTGCCTGGAGTGTGAACAATCCCTCCTACAATGAGCAGTTCTTC.

CDR3 coding DNA: TGTGCCAGCAGCCCAACCCTACAGGGGGGGAACACTGAAGCTTTCTTT. Its translation: CASSPTLQGGNTEAFF. The chain combines TRBV7-8 with TRBJ1-1; 8 bases map to TRBD1. The J segment lost 1 base and the V segment lost 5 bases, leaving 9 bases of the junction unmatched. The germline V gene has CDR1 SGHVS and CDR2 FQNEAQ. CDR3 length equals 16 residues.

In regard to this clone: The junction departs from germline at one end; a sequencing error may be responsible. The chain employs TRBV5-4 and TRBJ2-1; weak D call: TRBD2 (5 bases). CDR3 length equals 15 residues. CDR1 and CDR2 from the germline V gene are SGHNT and YYREEE (reference sequence). CDR3 sequence (DNA): TGCGCCAGCAGCCAAGAGGGCCTCACGGGAAGTGAGCAGTTCTTC. Its protein product is CASSQEGLTGSEQFF.

The J gene is TRBJ2-6, the V gene TRBV14, with 8 bases that match TRBD1. This CDR3 contains 16 residues. Germline CDR1 reads SGHDN; CDR2 reads FVKESK. The J segment lost 4 bases and the V segment lost 3 bases, leaving 5 bases of the junction unmatched. The CDR3: CASSHRTGPGANVLTF. CDR3 coding DNA: TGTGCCAGCAGCCACCGGACAGGGCCCGGGGCCAACGTCCTGACTTTC.

J is TRBJ1-2 and V is TRBV30; 8 bases line up with TRBD1. From germline, CDR1 is GTSNPN and CDR2 SVGIG (reference sequence). The length of the CDR3 is 14 residues. The J segment lost 5 bases and the V segment lost 1 base, leaving 6 bases of the junction unmatched. The CDR3 DNA reads TGTGCCTGGAGTGGGGACAGGTTTGGATATGGCTACACCTTC. Translated, it gives CAWSGDRFGYGYTF.

This sequence joins TRBV5-1 and TRBJ2-3; the D call may be TRBD1 or TRBD2 (5 bases each). The germline CDR1 and CDR2 sequences are SGHRS and YFSETQ. The CDR3 has 16 residues. V was cut by 0 bases and J by 2 bases, with 13 bases left in between. Here the CDR3 DNA reads TGCGCCAGCAGCTTGGAGGGACCGACGCACACAGATACGCAGTATTTT. This gives the protein CASSLEGPTHTDTQYF.

This clone was recorded a few times. The rearrangement uses TRBV6-1 and TRBJ2-6; possible D gene TRBD2, 5 bases. This CDR3 comprises 14 residues. Germline CDR1 MNHNS, CDR2 SASEGT. V was clipped by 11 bases and J by 1 base, with 12 bases between them. The CDR3 DNA reads as TGTGCCTGCAAACGAGGGTCTGGGGCCAACGTCCTGACTTTC. It encodes CACKRGSGANVLTF.

As DNA, the CDR3 is TGCAGCGTTGCGACTAGCGGGCGCACAGATACGCAGTATTTT. Protein sequence: CSVATSGRTDTQYF. The rearrangement joins TRBV29-1 to TRBJ2-3; TRBD2 matches at 10 bases. The CDR3 loop spans 14 amino acids. Trimming took 4 bases from V and 1 from J; bases not matched to a gene: 2. Germline CDR1 reads SQVTM; CDR2 reads ANQGSEA.

This chain links TRBV9 with TRBJ1-2; 10 bases match TRBD1. The CDR3 contains 16 residues. Trimming cost V 5 bases and J 4 bases; bases outside gene matches: 11. The germline CDR1 and CDR2 sequences are SGDLS and YYNGEE. The CDR3: CASSPGQGNEVYGYTF. The DNA of the CDR3 is TGTGCCAGCAGTCCGGGACAGGGGAATGAGGTCTATGGCTACACCTTC.

The chain links TRBV29-1 to TRBJ1-1; D is unresolved. The germline V gene has CDR1 SQVTM and CDR2 ANQGSEA. CDR3 length: 12 residues. Trimming took off 3 bases at V and 1 base at J, with 6 bases between the two ends. The CDR3 nucleotides read TGCAGCGTTGATTCCGCGAACACTGAAGCTTTCTTT. Protein product: CSVDSANTEAFF. Supplemented by reference TRBV29-1 and TRBJ1-1, the full variable domain reads SAVISQKPSRDICQRGTSLTIQCQVDSQVTMMFWYRQQPGQSLTLIATANQGSEATYESGFVIDKFPISRPNLTFSTLTVSNMSPEDSSIYLCSVDSANTEAFFGQGTRLTVV.

The V gene is TRBV29-1, the J gene TRBJ1-5; D is uncertain. CDR1 and CDR2 (germline): SQVTM, ANQGSEA. The V end was cut by 4 bases, the J end by 5 bases, with 12 bases between. The length of the CDR3 is 13 residues. The CDR3 DNA is TGCAGCGTTGTAGTGGGCTCGGATCAGCCCCAGCATTTT. Protein product: CSVVVGSDQPQHF.

The chain has TRBV6-1 and TRBJ2-7; TRBD2 is a possible D gene (5 bases). The CDR3 loop spans 15 amino acids. Germline V lookup: CDR1 MNHNS, CDR2 SASEGT. V lost 4 bases to trimming and J lost 7 bases, with 20 bases between them. CDR3 coding DNA: TGTGCCAGCAGTGTGCGAGGGCCTCAGTATGATGAGCAGTACTTC. Protein sequence: CASSVRGPQYDEQYF.

The rearrangement uses TRBV2 and TRBJ2-1, with 8 bases matching TRBD2. The CDR3 runs to 14 residues. With 6 bases clipped from V and 8 bases from J, the junction kept 9 bases outside the gene matches. CDR1 is SNHLY and CDR2 is FYNNEI in the germline V gene. The CDR3 here is CASSAGRGDDEQFF. The CDR3 DNA reads TGTGCCAGCAGCGCCGGGAGGGGGGACGATGAGCAGTTCTTC.

In this sample, this clone turned up once. The chain employs TRBV4-3 and TRBJ2-3; D possibly corresponds to TRBD1 (6 bases). The CDR3 extends over 14 amino acids. Germline values: CDR1 LGHNA, CDR2 YSLEER. Trimming cost V 3 bases and J 2 bases, with 9 bases left between them. The chain's CDR3 is CASSHGQFTDTQYF. CDR3 nucleotides: TGCGCCAGCAGCCACGGACAGTTCACAGATACGCAGTATTTT.

This chain joins TRBV30 and TRBJ2-4; possible D gene TRBD2, 6 bases. This CDR3 comprises 13 residues. Germline CDR1 GTSNPN, CDR2 SVGIG (reference sequence). Trimming took 3 bases from V and 2 from J, leaving 8 bases between them. CDR3 in DNA: TGTGCCTGGAGCGGGGGAACCAAAAACATTCAGTACTTC. This encodes CAWSGGTKNIQYF. The complete variable domain, with remaining parts taken from reference TRBV30 and TRBJ2-4, reads SQTIHQWPATLVQPVGSPLSLECTVEGTSNPNLYWYRQAAGRGLQLLFYSVGIGQISSEVPQNLSASRPQDRQFILSSKKLLLSDSGFYLCAWSGGTKNIQYFGAGTRLSVL.